This T cell receptor beta chain was captured by sequencing in a study of OX40 agonist ivuxolimab in advanced cancers. Some background on the complete study: Ivuxolimab was a fully human IgG2 agonistic monoclonal antibody targeting the costimulatory receptor OX40 (CD134). Intravenous ivuxolimab was administered to patients every 2 weeks at six dose levels: 0.01, 0.1, 0.3, 1.5, 3 and 10 mg/kg. Of the 50 to 55 dose-escalation patients, hepatocellular carcinoma was present in about 19, melanoma in around 15, renal cell carcinoma in 9 and head and neck cancer in 9. In the dose-escalation cohort, around four fifths of patients were male, and the mean age was approximately 60 years, with a range of about 20 to 79. Patients were allowed to have had prior anti-PD-1, anti-PD-L1 or anti-CTLA-4 therapy, and less than 45% of the dose-escalation patients had previously received checkpoint inhibitors. Partial responses were achieved by three dose-escalation patients, of whom one had hepatocellular carcinoma and two had cutaneous melanoma. The point of sequencing TCRbeta in the periphery was to test whether ivuxolimab changed TCR sequence diversity and drove clonal T-cell expansion. The paper describes the monotherapy dose-escalation part (N ≈ 52 patients) of the phase I trial of ivuxolimab. Broader findings and caveats from the paper: After ivuxolimab, more expanded clones were found on average in CD8+ T cells than in CD4+ T cells. Low levels of normalized T-cell clonal expansion were also seen in some nonresponding patients. Antigen specificity was not determined for the clonally expanded peripheral T cells. At doses of 0.1 to 3.0 mg/kg, clonal expansion of both CD4+ and CD8+ T cells in blood was seen between baseline and week 6. In the 0.1-3.0 mg/kg groups, partial responders had among the lowest normalized peripheral clonal expansion, particularly in CD8+ T cells.

Patients with a history of autoimmune disease or receiving systemic immunosuppression were excluded from the trial. Peripheral blood for TCR sequencing was collected from all dose cohorts at baseline, on cycle 4 day 1, and on cycle 7 day 1. The samples were drawn from a first-in-human, open-label, multicenter phase I dose-escalation trial of ivuxolimab. The trial enrolled adults with locally advanced or metastatic head and neck squamous cell, hepatocellular, melanoma or renal cell carcinoma. Before TCR sequencing, CD4+ T cells and CD8+ T cells from peripheral blood were sorted into separate populations. Notes on this clone: Its specific antigen is unknown. Base-call qualities are not available, and no considerably larger clone is one nucleotide away.

Spanning cysteine to phenylalanine, the CDR3 consists of 13 amino acids. Of all the DNA, just the CDR3 is kept, 39 bases in frame from base 1. In the germline V gene, CDR1 corresponds to SGHTA and CDR2 to FQGNSA. Trimming removed 1 base from V and 11 bases from J, leaving 11 bases between the germline ends. For sequencing of the TCRbeta CDR3 region, genomic DNA was extracted from the sorted cells. The immunoSEQ Assay was used to sequence the TCRbeta CDR3 regions. In TCRdb, the immuneACCESS table is reduced to in-frame sequences with V and J assigned. These tables do not hold every clone; where another copy was compared, an unresolved V gene accounts for under half, and the others remain unexplained. In all, the sample holds about 19,000 clones, and roughly three quarters of those were seen once. Roughly a sixth of the sample is in the top ten clones.

The sequenced sample was CD4+ or CD8+ T cells sorted from blood, obtained in a trial of the OX40 agonist ivuxolimab. The sequence was obtained from an adult with an advanced solid tumor such as melanoma, head and neck, liver or kidney cancer. The rearranged chain carries TRBV7-2 and TRBJ2-2, with no reliable assignment of the D segment. The CDR3 reads CASSLVGSLELFF. The DNA sequence is as follows: TGTGCCAGCAGCTTAGTTGGTTCCCTCGAGCTGTTTTTT.